This TCR beta chain was recovered during a study of shared clonotypes between healthy human individuals. Data came from immunoSEQ multiplex PCR; TCRdb stores just in-frame clones and leaves some out. Found here are about 2.3 million clones, 85% to 95% of them singletons; the top ten hold 0.35% to 0.45%. Germline assignment: CDR1 SNHLY and CDR2 FYNNEI. This CDR3 contains 12 residues. V dropped 6 bases and J dropped 8 bases, with 13 bases sitting between them. The chain uses TRBV2 and TRBJ1-2, with TRBD1 as a possible D gene (6 bases). Source material: naive CD4+ T cells from PBMCs. The subset: CD45RA+ positively selected. The TCR comes from a man in his late teens or twenties in good health. Some clones in this sample may be carry-over from other donors' samples. The CDR3 region has the DNA TGTGCCAGCAGCCGGACAGAGTTCGGCTACACCTTC. Protein product: CASSRTEFGYTF.